These 15 T cell receptor beta chains were all obtained from the same sample, sequenced in a study of blood T cell repertoires in COVID-19. TCRdb's copy holds only in-frame clones and misses some; the assay was immunoSEQ multiplex PCR. The data show over 150,000 clones, 90% to 95% seen once. The material sequenced was peripheral blood. The receptor set was obtained from a man younger than 40 with COVID-19, enrolled during active disease.

The chain is built from TRBV6-5 and TRBJ1-2; 11 bases are a match to TRBD1. The CDR3 is made up of 16 amino acids. The V gene's germline CDR1 is MNHEY and CDR2 SVGAGI. V lost 4 bases to trimming and J lost 3 bases; unmatched junction nucleotides: 7. The CDR3 protein is CASSLDRGQVDYGYTF. The CDR3 bases are TGTGCCAGCAGTTTGGACAGGGGGCAGGTGGACTATGGCTACACCTTC.

This clone came up once. This rearrangement joins TRBV3-1 (or the pseudogene TRBV3-2) to TRBJ1-2; D gene uncertain. V was clipped by 4 bases and J by 4 bases, with 13 bases between them. The CDR3 runs to 14 residues. The germline V gene has CDR1 LGHDT and CDR2 YNNKEL (reference sequence). CDR3 region: CASSPNTDLYGYTF. For the CDR3, the DNA is TGTGCCAGCAGCCCTAACACAGACCTCTATGGCTACACCTTC.

The CDR3: CASSSTINGALNQPQHF. CDR3 coding DNA: TGTGCCAGCAGTTCTACTATAAATGGGGCCCTCAATCAGCCCCAGCATTTT. The gene calls are TRBV27 and TRBJ1-5, with D maybe TRBD1 (5 bases). Germline-derived CDR1 and CDR2 are MNHEY and SMNVEV (reference sequence). Trimming took 4 bases from V and 3 from J, leaving 19 bases between them. The CDR3 is made up of 17 amino acids.

The chain uses TRBV6-6 and TRBJ2-1, with TRBD2 identical over 8 bases. The CDR3 totals 16 residues. V lost 6 bases and J lost 5; bases outside the gene matches: 12. In germline, CDR1 is MNHNY, CDR2 SVGAGI (reference sequence). The CDR3 region has the DNA TGTGCCAGCAGCCCCCATGGTAGCGGGGAACACAATGAGCAGTTCTTC. Its protein product is CASSPHGSGEHNEQFF.

The rearrangement links TRBV5-1 to TRBJ1-3; D perhaps matches TRBD1 (5 bases). Germline values: CDR1 SGHRS, CDR2 YFSETQ. The CDR3 has 14 amino acids. V was shortened by 4 bases and J by 3 bases, with 11 bases between the two germline ends. The CDR3 bases are TGCGCCAGCAGCCCCACAGGCGGTGGAAACACCATATATTTT. It translates to CASSPTGGGNTIYF.

This sequence joins TRBV5-4 and TRBJ1-2, with 8 bases aligning to TRBD1. Germline V CDR1 and CDR2: SGHNT, YYREEE (reference sequence). The CDR3 is 14 residues long. V was clipped by 4 bases and J by 4 bases; unmatched bases: 6. The CDR3 DNA reads TGTGCCAGCAGCAACCGGGACAGGTCCTATGGCTACACCTTC. Its protein is CASSNRDRSYGYTF.

The J gene is TRBJ1-5, the V gene TRBV30; the match to TRBD1 covers 7 bases. The germline gives CDR1 GTSNPN, CDR2 SVGIG (reference sequence). The CDR3 has 13 amino acids. V was pared by 2 bases and J by 8 bases, with 6 bases of the junction left unmatched. CDR3 loop: CAWSKRGREPQHF. The CDR3 region has the DNA TGTGCCTGGAGTAAAAGGGGGCGTGAGCCCCAGCATTTT.

The chain is built from TRBV29-1 and TRBJ1-2, with TRBD1 matching over 9 bases. The length of the CDR3 is 14 residues. The V gene end was trimmed by 7 bases and the J gene end by 4 bases; junction bases not matched to a gene: 10. Germline CDR1 SQVTM, CDR2 ANQGSEA. This CDR3 is CSASLQGASYGYTF. DNA for the CDR3: TGCAGCGCTTCTTTACAGGGGGCAAGCTATGGCTACACCTTC.

The table lists this clone with a count of one. The chain has TRBV27 and TRBJ2-2; 8 nucleotides match TRBD1. CDR1 is MNHEY and CDR2 is SMNVEV in the germline V gene (reference sequence). V dropped 6 bases and J dropped 4; count of bases not matched to a gene: 4. The CDR3 has 14 residues. The CDR3 DNA reads TGTGCCAGCAGGGCAGGGGGCACCACCGGGGAGCTGTTTTTT. It codes for CASRAGGTTGELFF.

The V gene is TRBV4-1, the J gene TRBJ1-1; perhaps TRBD1 as D (6 bases). The CDR3 loop spans 15 amino acids. V lost 0 bases and J 5 bases, leaving 13 bases between the germline ends. The germline V gene encodes CDR1 MGHRA and CDR2 YSYEKL. CDR3 in amino acids: CASSQERGRGTEAFF. CDR3 DNA sequence: TGCGCCAGCAGCCAAGAAAGAGGTAGGGGGACTGAAGCTTTCTTT.

The chain employs TRBV10-3 and TRBJ1-2; 7 positions match TRBD1. The ends lost 10 bases at V and 2 bases at J; junction bases unmatched: 10. This CDR3 comprises 14 residues. The V gene's germline CDR1 is ENHRY and CDR2 SYGVKD. The CDR3 sequence: CATLGGAFNYGYTF. The DNA for the CDR3 is TGTGCCACATTAGGGGGCGCATTCAACTATGGCTACACCTTC.

V is TRBV19 and J is TRBJ1-2; D remains ambiguous. Germline CDR1 reads LNHDA; CDR2 reads SQIVND (reference sequence). V shed 0 bases and J shed 2 bases, with 10 bases lying between them. The CDR3 has 15 amino acids. The DNA of the CDR3 is TGTGCCAGTAGTATAGATCAACAGAGAAACTATGGCTACACCTTC. Translation: CASSIDQQRNYGYTF.

The chain employs TRBV4-2 and TRBJ2-1; D is perhaps TRBD2 (6 bases). Per the germline V gene, CDR1 is LGHNA and CDR2 is YNFKEQ. The CDR3 sequence is 17 residues long. The V and J ends lost 0 bases and 6 bases respectively, with 18 bases between them. CDR3 DNA: TGTGCCAGCAGCCAAGAAAGTGGAACTAGCCGTGTCAATGAGCAGTTCTTC. Translating gives CASSQESGTSRVNEQFF.

The chain carries TRBV25-1 and TRBJ2-5, with a tentative D call TRBD1 (6 bases). Trimming pared 8 bases from V and 5 bases from J, leaving 18 bases between. The CDR3 has 14 residues. From germline, CDR1 is MGHDK and CDR2 SYGVNS. The CDR3 bases are TGTGCCAGCGGCCCCCCAGGGGCCCTGGAGACCCAGTACTTC. Encoded protein: CASGPPGALETQYF.

The chain employs TRBV18 and TRBJ1-6; the D is unclear. Per the germline V gene, CDR1 is KGHSH and CDR2 is LQKENI. The CDR3 has 16 residues. V was trimmed by 3 bases and J by 0 bases, leaving 9 bases between them. DNA for the CDR3: TGTGCCAGCTCACCGTCGAAGAGCTCCTATAATTCACCCCTCCACTTT. Protein product: CASSPSKSSYNSPLHF.